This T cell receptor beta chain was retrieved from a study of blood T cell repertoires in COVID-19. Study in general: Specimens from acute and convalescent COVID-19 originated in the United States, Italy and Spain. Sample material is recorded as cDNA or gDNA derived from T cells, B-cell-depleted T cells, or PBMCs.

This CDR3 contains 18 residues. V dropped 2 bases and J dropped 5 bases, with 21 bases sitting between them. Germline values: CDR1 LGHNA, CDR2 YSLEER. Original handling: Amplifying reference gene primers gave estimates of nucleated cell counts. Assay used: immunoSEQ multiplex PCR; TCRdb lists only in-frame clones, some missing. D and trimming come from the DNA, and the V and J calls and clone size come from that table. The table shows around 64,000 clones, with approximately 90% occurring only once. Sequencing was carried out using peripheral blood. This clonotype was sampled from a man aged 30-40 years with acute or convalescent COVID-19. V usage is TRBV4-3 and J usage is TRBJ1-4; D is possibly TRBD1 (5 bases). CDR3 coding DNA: TGCGCCAGCAGCCAAAACCCCTGGGGGAGGGAATCGAATGAAAAACTGTTTTTT. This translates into CASSQNPWGRESNEKLFF.